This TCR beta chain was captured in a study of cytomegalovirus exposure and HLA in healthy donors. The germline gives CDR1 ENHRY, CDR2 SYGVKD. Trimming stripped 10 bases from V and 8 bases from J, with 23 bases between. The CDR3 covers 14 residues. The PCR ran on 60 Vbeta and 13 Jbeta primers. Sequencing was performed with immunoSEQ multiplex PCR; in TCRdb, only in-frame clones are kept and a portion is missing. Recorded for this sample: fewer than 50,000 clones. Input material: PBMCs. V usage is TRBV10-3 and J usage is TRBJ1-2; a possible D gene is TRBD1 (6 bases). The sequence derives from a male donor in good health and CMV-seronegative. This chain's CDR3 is CATWEGSGVAGYTF. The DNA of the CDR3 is TGTGCCACCTGGGAGGGGTCAGGGGTGGCCGGCTACACCTTC.